This TCR beta chain was identified in a study of T cells in Graves' hyperthyroidism and ophthalmopathy. Study-level background: Prior to any treatment, at the point of initial diagnosis, peripheral blood was collected.

The germline V gene has CDR1 DFQATT and CDR2 SNEGSKA (reference sequence). Deletions cut 0 bases from V and 0 bases from J, with 15 bases between. The CDR3 is 16 amino acids. There are many counts of this clonotype. TCR beta CDR3 regions were amplified from RNA transcripts. The HTBI set primed first-round TCR CDR3 RT-PCR. MiXCR, applied by TCRdb to the multiplex PCR reads, yields one record per CDR3 protein. The table shows under 600,000 distinct CDR3 sequences, with roughly 16% occurring only once. Exclusion followed for patients with uncontrolled infection, other autoimmune disease, pregnancy or lactation. Fresh peripheral blood, roughly 9.8 ml of it, supplied the PBMCs.

The sequencing sample was made of blood. The TCR originated in a woman aged 40 to 50 with Graves' ophthalmopathy. The chain couples TRBV20-1 to TRBJ2-7; D might be TRBD1 (5 bases). The CDR3 is CSAREPFDSSSYEQYF. The DNA for the CDR3 is TGCAGTGCTAGAGAACCGTTCGACAGCAGCTCCTACGAGCAGTACTTC.